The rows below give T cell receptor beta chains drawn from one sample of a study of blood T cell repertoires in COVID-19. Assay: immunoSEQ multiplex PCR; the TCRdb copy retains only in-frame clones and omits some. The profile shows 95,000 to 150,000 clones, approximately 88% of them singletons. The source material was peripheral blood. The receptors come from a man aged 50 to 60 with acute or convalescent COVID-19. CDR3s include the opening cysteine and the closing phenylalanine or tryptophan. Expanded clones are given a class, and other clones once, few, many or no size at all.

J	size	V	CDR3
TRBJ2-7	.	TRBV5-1	CASRMGPYEQYF
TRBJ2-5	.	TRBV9	CASSQGLAGRETQYF
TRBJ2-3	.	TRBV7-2	CASSFSPGRGRDTQYF
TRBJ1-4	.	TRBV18	CASSRDSPTNEKLFF
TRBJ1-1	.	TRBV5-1	CASSRSTRQNTEAFF
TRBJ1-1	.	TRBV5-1	CASSPTPPENTEAFF
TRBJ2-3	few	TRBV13	CASSPRTSGREFTDTQYF
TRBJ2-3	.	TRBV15	CATSTPLAGGPESPDTQYF
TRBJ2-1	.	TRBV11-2	CASSADWLHEQFF
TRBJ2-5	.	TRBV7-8	CASSLVGSRETQYF
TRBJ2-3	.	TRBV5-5	CASSPAGGPLGTDTQYF
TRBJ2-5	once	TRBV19	CASSLESPGLAGGRETQYF
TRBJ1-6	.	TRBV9	CASSVAFGISYNSPLHF
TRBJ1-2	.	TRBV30	CAWSPGQARGYTF
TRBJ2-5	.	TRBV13	CASSLRLAGGETQYF
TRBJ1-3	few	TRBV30	CAWRNRAGNTIYF
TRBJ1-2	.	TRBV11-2	CASSRGQASSYGYTF
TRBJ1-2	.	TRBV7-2	CASSSISGQVNGYTF
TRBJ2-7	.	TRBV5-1	CASSPWDRGNEQYF
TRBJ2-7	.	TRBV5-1	CASSRLAGGPGEQYF
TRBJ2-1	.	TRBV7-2	CASSLAYGQYNEQFF
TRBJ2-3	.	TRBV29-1	CSVVGTSLVNTQYF
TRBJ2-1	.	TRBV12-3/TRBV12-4	CASSRGTTQQFF
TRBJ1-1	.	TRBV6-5	CASSYSRLGGPAEAFF
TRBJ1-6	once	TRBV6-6	CAVAGYNSPLHF
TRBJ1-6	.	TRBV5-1	CASSSQGTNNSPLHF
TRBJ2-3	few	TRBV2	CASGLGTGGADTQYF
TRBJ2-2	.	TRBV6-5	CASMGPANTGELFF
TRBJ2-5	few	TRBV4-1	CASSQPIAGGPKETQYF
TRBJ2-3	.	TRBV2	CASSYTLTSGTFSTDTQYF
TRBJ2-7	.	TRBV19	CASSIDRGEQYF